This T cell receptor (beta chain) was found in a study of blood T cell repertoires in COVID-19 (dated by TCRdb to between 2020 and 2021). Turning to the overall study: The collaborator samples originated in the United States, Italy and Spain and spanned the acute and convalescent phases of COVID-19. The prospective study material was composed of cDNA or gDNA derived from T cells, B-cell-depleted T cells, or PBMCs. Deeply sampled blood TCRbeta repertoires from subjects exposed to, actively infected with, or recovered from COVID-19 were included in the dataset. The repertoires were released in a freely available public database intended as a resource for research on the immune response to SARS-CoV-2. Samples came from the ongoing ImmuneRACE study (first 160 participants) plus 1,254 subjects from 6 global collaborators. A de-identified subject ID, COVID-19 status, age in years and sex were almost always included in the sample metadata. Where available, HLA class I and class II types were obtained from metadata supplied by the sample provider rather than from assay-based typing.

Paper-wide results and their limitations: Clinical and demographic metadata were provided uncurated, with the amount varying by source and participant.

Turning to this clone: It has no known antigen specificity. Base qualities are not provided; no much larger clone lies one nucleotide away.

The germline V and J ends show losses of 0 bases and 4 bases respectively, and no gene match explains 3 bases of the junction. CDR1 and CDR2 are read off the germline V gene as SGHTA and FQGTGA. Including cysteine and phenylalanine, the CDR3 has 15 amino acids. Just the 45-base CDR3 DNA is kept, in frame starting at base 1. TCRbeta CDR3 regions were amplified from genomic DNA using the immunoSEQ Assay, a bias-controlled multiplex PCR. Concerning the study's data processing: The number of nucleated cells in each sample was estimated from the amplification of reference gene primers within the assay. To quantify the absolute abundance of each unique TCRbeta CDR3 rearrangement, sequence reads were collapsed and filtered. For each sample, productive Simpson clonality was calculated as the square root of Simpson's diversity index across productive rearrangements. TCRdb retrieved this table from immuneACCESS and kept in-frame rearrangements only. Not all clones are present; in checked studies, unresolved V genes account for under half, and no reason is known for the remainder. V and J calls and clone size follow that table, whereas D and trimming were derived from the DNA. Counted in this sample were approximately 210,000 clones; about 86% of them appeared once. The ten largest clones capture more than 0.7% of the sample.

Whole blood was collected in K2EDTA tubes by collaborating institutions according to the institutions' own protocols. Collaborator samples were shipped for TCRbeta analysis as frozen whole blood, isolated PBMCs, or DNA extracted from either sample type. The receptor was isolated from a woman in her 70s with acute or convalescent COVID-19. The chain uses TRBV7-3 and TRBJ2-5, with 9 bases aligning to TRBD1. The sequenced sample consisted of peripheral blood. The CDR3 loop reads CASSLTSDRGETQYF. The bases read TGTGCCAGCAGCTTAACCTCGGACAGGGGAGAGACCCAGTACTTC.